A selection of T cell receptor beta chains follows, all from one sample in a study of cytomegalovirus exposure and HLA in healthy donors. Method: immunoSEQ multiplex PCR; TCRdb's copy keeps in-frame clones and lacks some. Of approximately 210,000 clones listed, 82% are singletons. Material: PBMCs. Source of these receptors: a man aged 40-49 years in good health and CMV-seropositive. Each CDR3 is given with its conserved first and last residue. The D gene is left open where the match is weak. Clone size is stated in some rows and not others, as once, few, many or a class when expanded.

d_gene: TRBD1
v_gene: TRBV2
abundance: NA
j_gene: TRBJ1-5
len: 18
CDR3nt: TGTGCCAGCAGACCCCCGGGACAGGGGGTTTATAGCAATCAGCCCCAGCATTTT
CDR3aa: CASRPPGQGVYSNQPQHF

d_gene: NA
v_gene: TRBV28
abundance: NA
j_gene: TRBJ2-2
len: 16
CDR3nt: TGTGCCAGCAGCGCGGGGACGTTAGGAGGGACCGGGGAGCTGTTTTTT
CDR3aa: CASSAGTLGGTGELFF

d_gene: TRBD1
v_gene: TRBV2
abundance: once
j_gene: TRBJ2-2
len: 16
CDR3nt: TGTGCCAGCAGTTTGTCCGGGACAGGGGCGACCGGGGAGCTGTTTTTT
CDR3aa: CASSLSGTGATGELFF

d_gene: TRBD1
v_gene: TRBV19
abundance: NA
j_gene: TRBJ2-2
len: 16
CDR3nt: TGTGCCAGTAGTATAGCCCACAGGGGACCCACCGGGGAGCTGTTTTTT
CDR3aa: CASSIAHRGPTGELFF

d_gene: NA
v_gene: TRBV7-9
abundance: NA
j_gene: TRBJ2-7
len: 15
CDR3nt: TGTTCCAGCAGCTTAGTGGGTGGGAGAAACTACGAGCAGTACTTC
CDR3aa: CSSSLVGGRNYEQYF

d_gene: TRBD1
v_gene: TRBV10-3
abundance: NA
j_gene: TRBJ1-2
len: 14
CDR3nt: TGTGCCATCAGTGCTTCGACAGGGCCCGGGGGCTACACCTTC
CDR3aa: CAISASTGPGGYTF

d_gene: NA
v_gene: TRBV5-1
abundance: NA
j_gene: TRBJ2-1
len: 15
CDR3nt: TGCGCCAGCAGCCCCCTCGGTGGGAGATCAAGTGAGCAGTTCTTC
CDR3aa: CASSPLGGRSSEQFF

d_gene: NA
v_gene: TRBV27
abundance: NA
j_gene: TRBJ2-1
len: 12
CDR3nt: TGTGCCAGCATGGGAGAAAGCCGTGAGCAGTTCTTC
CDR3aa: CASMGESREQFF

d_gene: NA
v_gene: TRBV7-7
abundance: NA
j_gene: TRBJ2-5
len: 14
CDR3nt: TGTGCTAGCAGCTTAGGGGCCTCCGGAGAGACCCAGTACTTC
CDR3aa: CASSLGASGETQYF

d_gene: TRBD2
v_gene: TRBV5-4
abundance: NA
j_gene: TRBJ2-3
len: 15
CDR3nt: TGTGCCAGCCGCTCGGGGACTAGCGGTGCAGATACGCAGTATTTT
CDR3aa: CASRSGTSGADTQYF

d_gene: TRBD2
v_gene: TRBV19
abundance: NA
j_gene: TRBJ2-7
len: 13
CDR3nt: TGTGCCAGTAGTATCGACGGGGGGAACGAGCAGTACTTC
CDR3aa: CASSIDGGNEQYF

d_gene: TRBD1
v_gene: TRBV9
abundance: once
j_gene: TRBJ2-2
len: 17
CDR3nt: TGTGCCAGCAGCGTAGGAACGGGACAGGGGCTCGCCGGGGAGCTGTTTTTT
CDR3aa: CASSVGTGQGLAGELFF

d_gene: TRBD2
v_gene: TRBV19
abundance: NA
j_gene: TRBJ2-3
len: 15
CDR3nt: TGTGCCACAAAAATACTAGCGGCAAGCACAGATACGCAGTATTTT
CDR3aa: CATKILAASTDTQYF

d_gene: NA
v_gene: TRBV29-1
abundance: few
j_gene: TRBJ2-2
len: 15
CDR3nt: TGCAGCGTTGGGTGGAGGAACAGCCGGTACGGGGAGCTGTTTTTT
CDR3aa: CSVGWRNSRYGELFF

d_gene: NA
v_gene: TRBV19
abundance: few
j_gene: TRBJ1-1
len: 14
CDR3nt: TGTGCCAGTAGTATAACAGGGATGAACACTGAAGCTTTCTTT
CDR3aa: CASSITGMNTEAFF

d_gene: NA
v_gene: TRBV14
abundance: NA
j_gene: TRBJ1-4
len: 12
CDR3nt: TGTGCCAGCAGCCAAGTTCCGGAAAAACTGTTTTTT
CDR3aa: CASSQVPEKLFF

d_gene: TRBD1
v_gene: TRBV7-9
abundance: few
j_gene: TRBJ1-1
len: 17
CDR3nt: TGTGCCAGCAGCTTAGGGACAGGGTATCAGGAGAACACTGAAGCTTTCTTT
CDR3aa: CASSLGTGYQENTEAFF

d_gene: NA
v_gene: TRBV4-1
abundance: NA
j_gene: TRBJ2-1
len: 16
CDR3nt: TGCGCCAGCAGCCAAGGACGTAGGGTGGGGGGCAATGAGCAGTTCTTC
CDR3aa: CASSQGRRVGGNEQFF

d_gene: TRBD2
v_gene: TRBV10-3
abundance: NA
j_gene: TRBJ2-7
len: 13
CDR3nt: TGTGCCATCAGTGATCTTAGCGGGTACGAGCAGTACTTC
CDR3aa: CAISDLSGYEQYF

d_gene: NA
v_gene: TRBV4-1
abundance: NA
j_gene: TRBJ1-1
len: 14
CDR3nt: TGCGCCAGCAGCCAAGAACAGGTAGAGACTGAAGCTTTCTTT
CDR3aa: CASSQEQVETEAFF

d_gene: TRBD1
v_gene: TRBV6-1
abundance: few
j_gene: TRBJ1-5
len: 14
CDR3nt: TGTGCCAGTGAGACAGGGGGCGTCGGGCAGCCCCAGCATTTT
CDR3aa: CASETGGVGQPQHF

d_gene: TRBD2
v_gene: TRBV27
abundance: once
j_gene: TRBJ2-1
len: 15
CDR3nt: TGTGCCAGCAGTTTATGGGCGGGAGAGGGCAATGAGCAGTTCTTC
CDR3aa: CASSLWAGEGNEQFF